What follows is one T cell receptor (beta chain) and its context. Its specificity is unknown. These data belong to a study of shared clonotypes between healthy human individuals. Overall study results and limits: Generation probabilities were higher for clonotypes shared across all four sorted-subset donors than for unshared ones.

The assay used deep level. Each sorted subset replicate got 200 ng genomic DNA, roughly 30,000 genomes. This table comes from immunoSEQ multiplex PCR, and its TCRdb copy is limited to in-frame clones, with some not included. The sample yields fewer than 1.6 million clones, about 98.5% seen once. The TCR was taken from a man aged 25 to 40 in good health. Sequencing was carried out using naive CD4+ T cells sorted from blood. Subset reported: CD45RA+ positively selected.

The DNA for the CDR3 is TGTGCCACCAGCAGAGATCTACCTGGACAGGGGGTGAATACGCAGTATTTT. Translated: CATSRDLPGQGVNTQYF. This chain uses TRBV15 with TRBJ2-3; 10 nucleotides agree with TRBD1. Germline trimming cut 0 bases from V and 7 bases from J; bases unmatched to any gene: 10. The CDR3 runs 17 residues. Germline assignment: CDR1 LNHNV and CDR2 YYDKDF (reference sequence).